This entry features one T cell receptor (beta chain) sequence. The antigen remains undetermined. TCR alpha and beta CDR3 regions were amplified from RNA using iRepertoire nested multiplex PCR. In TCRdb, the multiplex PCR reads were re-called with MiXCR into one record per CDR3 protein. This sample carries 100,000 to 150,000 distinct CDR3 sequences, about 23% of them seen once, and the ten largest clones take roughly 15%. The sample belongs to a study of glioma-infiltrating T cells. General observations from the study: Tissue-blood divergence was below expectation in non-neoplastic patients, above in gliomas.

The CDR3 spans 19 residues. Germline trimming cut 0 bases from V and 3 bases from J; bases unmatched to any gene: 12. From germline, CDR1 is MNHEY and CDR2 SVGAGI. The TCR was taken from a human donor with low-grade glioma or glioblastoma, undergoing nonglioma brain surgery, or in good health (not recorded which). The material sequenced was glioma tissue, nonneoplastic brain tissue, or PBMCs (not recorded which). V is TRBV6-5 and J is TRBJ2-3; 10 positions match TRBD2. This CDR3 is CASSYSTQLAGRGTDTQYF. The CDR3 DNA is TGTGCCAGCAGTTACTCGACCCAACTAGCGGGAAGAGGGACAGATACGCAGTATTTT.